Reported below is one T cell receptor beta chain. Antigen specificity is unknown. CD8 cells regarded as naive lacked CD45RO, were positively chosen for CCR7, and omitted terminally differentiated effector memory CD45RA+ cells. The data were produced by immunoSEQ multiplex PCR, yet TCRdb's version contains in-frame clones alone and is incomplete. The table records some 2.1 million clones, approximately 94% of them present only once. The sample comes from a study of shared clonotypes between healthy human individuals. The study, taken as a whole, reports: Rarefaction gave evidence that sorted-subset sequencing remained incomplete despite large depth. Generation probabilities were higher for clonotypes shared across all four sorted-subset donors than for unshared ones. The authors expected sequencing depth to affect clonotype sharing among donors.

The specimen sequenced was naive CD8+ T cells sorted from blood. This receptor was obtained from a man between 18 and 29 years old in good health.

In DNA, the CDR3 is TGTGCCAGCAGCCCGGGGGGGGTTGGGTACACTGAAGCTTTCTTT. This codes for CASSPGGVGYTEAFF. The rearrangement links TRBV7-2 to TRBJ1-1, with D possibly TRBD1 on 5 matching bases. From germline, CDR1 is SGHTA and CDR2 FQGNSA. This CDR3 region has 15 residues. Between the trimmed V and J ends, which lost 5 bases and 3 bases, there was a span of 16 bases.